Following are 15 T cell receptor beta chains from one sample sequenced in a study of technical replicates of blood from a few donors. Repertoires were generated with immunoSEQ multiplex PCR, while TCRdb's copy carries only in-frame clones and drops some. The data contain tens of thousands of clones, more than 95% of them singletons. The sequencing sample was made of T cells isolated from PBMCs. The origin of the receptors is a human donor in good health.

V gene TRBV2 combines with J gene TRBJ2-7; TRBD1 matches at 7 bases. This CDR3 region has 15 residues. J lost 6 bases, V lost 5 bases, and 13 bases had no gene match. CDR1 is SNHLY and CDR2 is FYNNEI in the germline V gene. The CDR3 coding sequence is TGTGCCAGCAGTCCCAACAGGGGCGCGATAGTCGAGCAGTACTTC. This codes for CASSPNRGAIVEQYF.

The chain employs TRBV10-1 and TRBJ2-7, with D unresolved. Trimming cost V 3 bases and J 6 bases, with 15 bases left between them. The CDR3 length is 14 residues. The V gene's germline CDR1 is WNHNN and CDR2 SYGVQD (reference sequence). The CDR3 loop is CASSEVVPSTEQYF. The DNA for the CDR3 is TGCGCCAGCAGTGAAGTAGTCCCGTCTACCGAGCAGTACTTC.

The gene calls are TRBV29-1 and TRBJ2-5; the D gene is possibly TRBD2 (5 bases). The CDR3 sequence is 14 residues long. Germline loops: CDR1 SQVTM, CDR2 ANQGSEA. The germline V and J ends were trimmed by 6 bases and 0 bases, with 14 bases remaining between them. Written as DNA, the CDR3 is TGCAGCGTCGTCGGGGTGGAAAACCAAGAGACCCAGTACTTC. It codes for CSVVGVENQETQYF.

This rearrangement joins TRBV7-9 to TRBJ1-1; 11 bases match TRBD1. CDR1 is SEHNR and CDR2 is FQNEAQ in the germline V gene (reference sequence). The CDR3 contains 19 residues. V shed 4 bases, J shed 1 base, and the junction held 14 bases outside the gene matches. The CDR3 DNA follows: TGTGCCAGCAGCTCCTACAAAACCGGGACAGGGGGACAGAACACTGAAGCTTTCTTT. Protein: CASSSYKTGTGGQNTEAFF.

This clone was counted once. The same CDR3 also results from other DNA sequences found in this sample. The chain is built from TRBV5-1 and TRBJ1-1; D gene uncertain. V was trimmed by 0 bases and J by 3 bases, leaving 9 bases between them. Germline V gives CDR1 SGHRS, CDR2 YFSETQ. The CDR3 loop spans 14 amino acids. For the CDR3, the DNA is TGCGCCAGCAGCTTGGGAGTTGGTGACACTGAAGCTTTCTTT. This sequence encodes CASSLGVGDTEAFF.

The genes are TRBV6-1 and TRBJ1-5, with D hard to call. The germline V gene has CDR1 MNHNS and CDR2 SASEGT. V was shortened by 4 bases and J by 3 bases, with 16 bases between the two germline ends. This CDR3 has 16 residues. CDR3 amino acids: CASSVDGGYLNQPQHF. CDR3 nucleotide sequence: TGTGCCAGCAGTGTGGACGGAGGTTACCTCAATCAGCCCCAGCATTTT.

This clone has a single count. CDR3 sequence: CASSWTGPNTEAFF. The CDR3 bases are TGTGCCAGCAGCTGGACAGGGCCGAACACTGAAGCTTTCTTT. This rearrangement joins TRBV11-2 to TRBJ1-1; 8 nucleotides line up with TRBD1. Germline-derived CDR1 and CDR2 are SGHAT and FQNNGV. J lost 1 base, V lost 4 bases, and 2 bases had no gene match. The CDR3 loop spans 14 amino acids. Combining the CDR3 with reference TRBV11-2 and TRBJ1-1 gives the whole variable domain EAGVAQSPRYKIIEKRQSVAFWCNPISGHATLYWYQQILGQGPKLLIQFQNNGVVDDSQLPKDRFSAERLKGVDSTLKIQPAKLEDSAVYLCASSWTGPNTEAFFGQGTRLTVV.

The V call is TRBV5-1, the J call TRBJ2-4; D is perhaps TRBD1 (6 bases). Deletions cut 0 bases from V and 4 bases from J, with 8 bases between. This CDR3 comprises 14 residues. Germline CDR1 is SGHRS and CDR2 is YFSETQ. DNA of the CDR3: TGCGCCAGCAGCTTGGAAGGGACAAAAAACATTCAGTACTTC. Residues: CASSLEGTKNIQYF. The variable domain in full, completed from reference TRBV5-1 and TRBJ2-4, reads KAGVTQTPRYLIKTRGQQVTLSCSPISGHRSVSWYQQTPGQGLQFLFEYFSETQRNKGNFPGRFSGRQFSNSRSEMNVSTLELGDSALYLCASSLEGTKNIQYFGAGTRLSVL.

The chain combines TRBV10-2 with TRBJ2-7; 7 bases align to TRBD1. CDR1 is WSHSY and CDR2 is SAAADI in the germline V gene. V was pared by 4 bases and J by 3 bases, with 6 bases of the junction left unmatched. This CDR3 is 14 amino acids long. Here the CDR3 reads CASSAGQNLYEQYF. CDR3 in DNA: TGCGCCAGCAGTGCGGGACAGAACCTCTACGAGCAGTACTTC.

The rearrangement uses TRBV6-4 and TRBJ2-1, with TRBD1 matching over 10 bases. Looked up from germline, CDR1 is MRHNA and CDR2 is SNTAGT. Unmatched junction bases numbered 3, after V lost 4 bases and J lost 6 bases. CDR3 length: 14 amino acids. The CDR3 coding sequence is TGTGCCAGCAGTGTGGACAGGGGGGGCAATGAGCAGTTCTTC. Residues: CASSVDRGGNEQFF.

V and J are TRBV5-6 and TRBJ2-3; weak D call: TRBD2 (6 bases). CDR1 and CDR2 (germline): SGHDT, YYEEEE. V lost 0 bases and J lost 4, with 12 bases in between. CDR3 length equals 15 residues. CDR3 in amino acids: CASSLEGGGADTQYF. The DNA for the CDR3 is TGTGCCAGCAGCTTGGAGGGAGGTGGTGCAGATACGCAGTATTTT.

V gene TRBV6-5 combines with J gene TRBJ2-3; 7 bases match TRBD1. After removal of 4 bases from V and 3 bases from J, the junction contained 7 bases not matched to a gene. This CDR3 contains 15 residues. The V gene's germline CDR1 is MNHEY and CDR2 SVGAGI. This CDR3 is CASSFLRGKTDTQYF. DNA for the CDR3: TGTGCCAGCAGTTTTCTCAGGGGGAAAACAGATACGCAGTATTTT.

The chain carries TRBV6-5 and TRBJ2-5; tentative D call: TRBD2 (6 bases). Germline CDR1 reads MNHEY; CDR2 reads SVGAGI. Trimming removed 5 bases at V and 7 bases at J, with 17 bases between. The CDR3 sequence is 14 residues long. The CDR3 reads CASSPDWGVGTQYF. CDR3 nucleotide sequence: TGTGCCAGCAGTCCGGATTGGGGGGTAGGGACCCAGTACTTC.

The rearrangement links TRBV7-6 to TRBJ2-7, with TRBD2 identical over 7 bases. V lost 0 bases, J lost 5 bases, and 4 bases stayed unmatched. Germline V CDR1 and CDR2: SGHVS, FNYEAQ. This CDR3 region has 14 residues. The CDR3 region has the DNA TGTGCCAGCAGCTTAGCGGGGGGGGGAAACGAGCAGTACTTC. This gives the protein CASSLAGGGNEQYF.

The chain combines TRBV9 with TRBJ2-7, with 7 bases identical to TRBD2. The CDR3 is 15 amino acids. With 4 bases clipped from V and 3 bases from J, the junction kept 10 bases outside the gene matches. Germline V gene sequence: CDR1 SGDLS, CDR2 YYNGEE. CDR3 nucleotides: TGTGCCAGCAGCCAGAGCGGGGAACTCTACTACGAGCAGTACTTC. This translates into CASSQSGELYYEQYF.